This is a list of T cell receptor beta chains from one sample in a study of blood T cell repertoires in COVID-19. Clones were read by immunoSEQ multiplex PCR, and TCRdb kept only the in-frame ones, dropping some. The sample carries about 150,000 clones, approximately 85% recorded once. Source material: PBMCs or T cells enriched from blood (not recorded which). The source is a woman aged 45 to 65 with acute COVID-19. Each CDR3 is given with its conserved first and last residue. Each record gives: CDR3 DNA, CDR3 protein, J gene, V gene, D gene, clone size. A D gene is named only where the DNA matches it firmly. Clone size is not always given. Where it is, it says once, few, many or a class for expanded clones.

CDR3nt: TGCGCCAGCAGCCAAGCCTCGACGGGGGGAAGCTCCTACAATGAGCAGTTCTTC; CDR3aa: CASSQASTGGSSYNEQFF; j_gene: TRBJ2-1; v_gene: TRBV4-1; d_gene: TRBD2; abundance: .
CDR3nt: TGTGCCAGCAGTTACTCGAGGGTTTCGGGAGAAAAACTGTTTTTT; CDR3aa: CASSYSRVSGEKLFF; j_gene: TRBJ1-4; v_gene: TRBV6-2/TRBV6-3; d_gene: .; abundance: few
CDR3nt: TGTGCCAGCAGCCAGCCGGGGGGTCTGGGTTCTGAAGCTTTCTTT; CDR3aa: CASSQPGGLGSEAFF; j_gene: TRBJ1-1; v_gene: TRBV4-2; d_gene: .; abundance: .
CDR3nt: TGTGCCAGCAGTCCCGTAGAGGCTTCCTACGAGCAGTACTTC; CDR3aa: CASSPVEASYEQYF; j_gene: TRBJ2-7; v_gene: TRBV27; d_gene: .; abundance: .
CDR3nt: TGTGCCAGCAGTCCAGCGGCCTACGAGCAGTACTTC; CDR3aa: CASSPAAYEQYF; j_gene: TRBJ2-7; v_gene: TRBV12-3/TRBV12-4; d_gene: .; abundance: .
CDR3nt: TGTGCCAGCAGTCGAATAGGGACAGACTATGGCTACACCTTC; CDR3aa: CASSRIGTDYGYTF; j_gene: TRBJ1-2; v_gene: TRBV11-2; d_gene: TRBD1; abundance: .
CDR3nt: TGCGCCAGCAGCTTGACCCCGCCGGACTACGAGGGAGAGACCCAGTACTTC; CDR3aa: CASSLTPPDYEGETQYF; j_gene: TRBJ2-5; v_gene: TRBV5-1; d_gene: .; abundance: .
CDR3nt: TGTGCCATCAGTGAGTCCGAGGACAGGGGGCCGAGTTCCTACGAGCAGTACTTC; CDR3aa: CAISESEDRGPSSYEQYF; j_gene: TRBJ2-7; v_gene: TRBV10-3; d_gene: TRBD1; abundance: .
CDR3nt: TGTGCCAGCAGATCGACAGGGTACGGGGAGCTGTTTTTT; CDR3aa: CASRSTGYGELFF; j_gene: TRBJ2-2; v_gene: TRBV5-8; d_gene: TRBD1; abundance: .
CDR3nt: TGTGCCACCAGCAGGCGGGGACTAGCGGGAGGCAATGAGCAGTTCTTC; CDR3aa: CATSRRGLAGGNEQFF; j_gene: TRBJ2-1; v_gene: TRBV15; d_gene: TRBD2; abundance: .
CDR3nt: TGCGCCAGCAGCCAAGCCATAAGCGGCCTAGCGGGCGTAGTGCATACGCAGTATTTT; CDR3aa: CASSQAISGLAGVVHTQYF; j_gene: TRBJ2-3; v_gene: TRBV4-1; d_gene: TRBD2; abundance: .
CDR3nt: TGTGCCAGCAGCTTAAATGTTCGGGGACAGGGAGGGACGGGCCAGCATTTT; CDR3aa: CASSLNVRGQGGTGQHF; j_gene: TRBJ1-5; v_gene: TRBV7-2; d_gene: TRBD1; abundance: few
CDR3nt: TGTGCCAGCAGACCACCGGGACTAGCGGGAGGGTCCCTAGGCGCAGATACGCAGTATTTT; CDR3aa: CASRPPGLAGGSLGADTQYF; j_gene: TRBJ2-3; v_gene: TRBV28; d_gene: TRBD2; abundance: .
CDR3nt: TGTGCCAGCAGCCCTAACAGGGGGTGGGAGACCCAGTACTTC; CDR3aa: CASSPNRGWETQYF; j_gene: TRBJ2-5; v_gene: TRBV3-1/TRBV3-2; d_gene: TRBD1; abundance: .
CDR3nt: TGTGCCAGCCGGGACAGGGTAAACACCGGGGAGCTGTTTTTT; CDR3aa: CASRDRVNTGELFF; j_gene: TRBJ2-2; v_gene: TRBV19; d_gene: TRBD1; abundance: .
CDR3nt: TGTGCCAGTAGTTTGGGAGACAGGGAAGAGACCCAGTACTTC; CDR3aa: CASSLGDREETQYF; j_gene: TRBJ2-5; v_gene: TRBV19; d_gene: TRBD1; abundance: .
CDR3nt: TGTGCCAGCAGCCCAACTAGCGGCCCTTTGGTCGAGCAGTTCTTC; CDR3aa: CASSPTSGPLVEQFF; j_gene: TRBJ2-1; v_gene: TRBV7-9; d_gene: TRBD2; abundance: few
CDR3nt: TGTGCCAGCAGGGGGTGGGGCACCGGAGGGAGCAATCAGCCCCAGCATTTT; CDR3aa: CASRGWGTGGSNQPQHF; j_gene: TRBJ1-5; v_gene: TRBV2; d_gene: .; abundance: .
CDR3nt: TGTGCCAGCACCCTTGGAAGCGGGAGGGCCATAAGTCGGAATGAGCAGTTCTTC; CDR3aa: CASTLGSGRAISRNEQFF; j_gene: TRBJ2-1; v_gene: TRBV27; d_gene: TRBD2; abundance: once
CDR3nt: TGTGCCAGCAGTGAGACAGTTAACACCTTC; CDR3aa: CASSETVNTF; j_gene: TRBJ1-2; v_gene: TRBV2; d_gene: .; abundance: .
CDR3nt: TGTGCCAGCAGCGGAGACAGGAATCAGCCCCAGCATTTT; CDR3aa: CASSGDRNQPQHF; j_gene: TRBJ1-5; v_gene: TRBV11-2; d_gene: .; abundance: .
CDR3nt: TGCGCCAGCAGCCAGGCGACAGGGGCCGAAGAAGGTGGCTACACCTTC; CDR3aa: CASSQATGAEEGGYTF; j_gene: TRBJ1-2; v_gene: TRBV4-1; d_gene: TRBD1; abundance: .
CDR3nt: TGCGCCAGCAGCCCCTCTGGCGGGACGGAAAACACCATATATTTT; CDR3aa: CASSPSGGTENTIYF; j_gene: TRBJ1-3; v_gene: TRBV5-1; d_gene: .; abundance: once
CDR3nt: TGTGCCAGCAGTTTAGAAGGCAGGGGTAACTATGGCTACACCTTC; CDR3aa: CASSLEGRGNYGYTF; j_gene: TRBJ1-2; v_gene: TRBV27; d_gene: .; abundance: .
CDR3nt: TGTGCCAGCAGCTCCGTTTTTCGTGGTAGTAGAGCGGGAGACGCCGGTGACGAGCAGTACTTC; CDR3aa: CASSSVFRGSRAGDAGDEQYF; j_gene: TRBJ2-7; v_gene: TRBV7-6; d_gene: TRBD2; abundance: once
CDR3nt: TGTGCCAGCAGCGGTAGCGGGAACGAGCAGTACTTC; CDR3aa: CASSGSGNEQYF; j_gene: TRBJ2-7; v_gene: TRBV9; d_gene: TRBD2; abundance: .
CDR3nt: TGTGCCAGCAGTCTAGAACGAAGGAACTCCGTCTTCTTT; CDR3aa: CASSLERRNSVFF; j_gene: TRBJ1-1; v_gene: TRBV28; d_gene: .; abundance: .
CDR3nt: TGTGCCAGCAGCAGACTAGCCTTTTTATCCTACGAGCAGTACTTC; CDR3aa: CASSRLAFLSYEQYF; j_gene: TRBJ2-7; v_gene: TRBV5-5; d_gene: TRBD2; abundance: .
CDR3nt: TGCGCCAGCAGCTTGCTGGAGGGACAGGCGGGGAATTCACCCCTCCACTTT; CDR3aa: CASSLLEGQAGNSPLHF; j_gene: TRBJ1-6; v_gene: TRBV5-1; d_gene: TRBD1; abundance: few
CDR3nt: TGCGCCAGCAGCCAAGTGGGACTGAGCACAGATACGCAGTATTTT; CDR3aa: CASSQVGLSTDTQYF; j_gene: TRBJ2-3; v_gene: TRBV4-1; d_gene: .; abundance: .
CDR3nt: TGTGCCAGCAGCCCCCCTCTGACGACAGGGCGGGACGAGCAGTACTTC; CDR3aa: CASSPPLTTGRDEQYF; j_gene: TRBJ2-7; v_gene: TRBV3-1/TRBV3-2; d_gene: TRBD1; abundance: .
CDR3nt: TGCGCCAGCAGCCTTGGGTGGAGAACCTACGAGCAGTACTTC; CDR3aa: CASSLGWRTYEQYF; j_gene: TRBJ2-7; v_gene: TRBV4-1; d_gene: .; abundance: .
CDR3nt: TGTGCCAGCAGTCCCAGACTAGCGGGAGCTGCCGGGGAGCTGTTTTTT; CDR3aa: CASSPRLAGAAGELFF; j_gene: TRBJ2-2; v_gene: TRBV2; d_gene: TRBD2; abundance: .
CDR3nt: TGTGCCAGCAGCACTCGGGACTATTGGTTGGATACGCAGTATTTT; CDR3aa: CASSTRDYWLDTQYF; j_gene: TRBJ2-3; v_gene: TRBV13; d_gene: TRBD2; abundance: .
CDR3nt: TGTGCCAGCAGCCTCACCGGGACTAGCGGGAGTAGCACAGATACGCAGTATTTT; CDR3aa: CASSLTGTSGSSTDTQYF; j_gene: TRBJ2-3; v_gene: TRBV11-2; d_gene: TRBD2; abundance: .
CDR3nt: TGTGCCAGCAGTTCCTGGACAGGTTTCATTCAGTACTTC; CDR3aa: CASSSWTGFIQYF; j_gene: TRBJ2-4; v_gene: TRBV12-3/TRBV12-4; d_gene: TRBD1; abundance: .
CDR3nt: TGCGCCAGCAGCTTGGCCGGGGGACAGGGGAGGAACAATGGCTACACCTTC; CDR3aa: CASSLAGGQGRNNGYTF; j_gene: TRBJ1-2; v_gene: TRBV5-1; d_gene: TRBD1; abundance: .
CDR3nt: TGTGCCAGCAGTTATCGGGGGACAGGTTTTTCTGCTTATGGCTACACCTTC; CDR3aa: CASSYRGTGFSAYGYTF; j_gene: TRBJ1-2; v_gene: TRBV5-8; d_gene: TRBD1; abundance: .
CDR3nt: TGTGCCAGTACCTTCTCGACACGAAGCTCTGGAAACACCATATATTTT; CDR3aa: CASTFSTRSSGNTIYF; j_gene: TRBJ1-3; v_gene: TRBV19; d_gene: .; abundance: .
CDR3nt: TGTGCCAGCAGCTCCCTAAGACTAGCCGGCACAGATACGCAGTATTTT; CDR3aa: CASSSLRLAGTDTQYF; j_gene: TRBJ2-3; v_gene: TRBV13; d_gene: TRBD2; abundance: .
CDR3nt: TGTGCCAGCAGTTTTGGGGTAGGGGGGAACACTGAAGCTTTCTTT; CDR3aa: CASSFGVGGNTEAFF; j_gene: TRBJ1-1; v_gene: TRBV28; d_gene: .; abundance: .
CDR3nt: TGTGCCAGCAGCTTAGGGGCGGAGGGAGAGACCCAGTACTTC; CDR3aa: CASSLGAEGETQYF; j_gene: TRBJ2-5; v_gene: TRBV11-3; d_gene: .; abundance: once
CDR3nt: TGTGCCAGCAGCCCCAGCCAGATAGGGGGCTACGAGCAGTACTTC; CDR3aa: CASSPSQIGGYEQYF; j_gene: TRBJ2-7; v_gene: TRBV3-1/TRBV3-2; d_gene: .; abundance: .
CDR3nt: TGTGCCAGCCTCCGGACAGGCCAGGAGGACACTGAAGCTTTCTTT; CDR3aa: CASLRTGQEDTEAFF; j_gene: TRBJ1-1; v_gene: TRBV6-5; d_gene: TRBD1; abundance: once
CDR3nt: TGTGCCTGGAGTTCCAGGGGGCTTATCACTAATGAAAAACTGTTTTTT; CDR3aa: CAWSSRGLITNEKLFF; j_gene: TRBJ1-4; v_gene: TRBV30; d_gene: TRBD1; abundance: .
CDR3nt: TGTGCCAGCAGGGCACAGGGGGCCCACAATGAGCAGTTCTTC; CDR3aa: CASRAQGAHNEQFF; j_gene: TRBJ2-1; v_gene: TRBV27; d_gene: TRBD1; abundance: .
CDR3nt: TGTGCCAGCATATATGACAGGGGGCCCTATCGCAATCAGCCCCAGCATTTT; CDR3aa: CASIYDRGPYRNQPQHF; j_gene: TRBJ1-5; v_gene: TRBV2; d_gene: TRBD1; abundance: .
CDR3nt: TGTGCCAGCAGCCAAGGGTCGGGACTAGCCCGCCAAGAGACCCAGTACTTC; CDR3aa: CASSQGSGLARQETQYF; j_gene: TRBJ2-5; v_gene: TRBV14; d_gene: TRBD2; abundance: .
CDR3nt: TGTGCCAGCAGTTTAAGGCGCGGGGAGGGCGGCTACACCTTC; CDR3aa: CASSLRRGEGGYTF; j_gene: TRBJ1-2; v_gene: TRBV27; d_gene: .; abundance: .
CDR3nt: TGTGCCAGCAGTCGACAGACAGGGGGCGCTACGTATGAGCAGTTCTTC; CDR3aa: CASSRQTGGATYEQFF; j_gene: TRBJ2-1; v_gene: TRBV6-2/TRBV6-3; d_gene: TRBD1; abundance: .
CDR3nt: TGTGCCAGCAGCTCACCGACTAGCGGGGCGAACACCGGGGAGCTGTTTTTT; CDR3aa: CASSSPTSGANTGELFF; j_gene: TRBJ2-2; v_gene: TRBV11-3; d_gene: TRBD2; abundance: .
CDR3nt: TGCAGCGGGAAACACCGATCAGGGGGTGAAGCTTTCTTT; CDR3aa: CSGKHRSGGEAFF; j_gene: TRBJ1-1; v_gene: TRBV29-1; d_gene: TRBD1; abundance: .
CDR3nt: TGTGCTAGTGGCCCAATACTAGCGGGAGGATCTGGGGCCAACGTCCTGACTTTC; CDR3aa: CASGPILAGGSGANVLTF; j_gene: TRBJ2-6; v_gene: TRBV12-5; d_gene: TRBD2; abundance: few
CDR3nt: TGTGCCAGCAGCTTAGCCTCAGGGGAAGACAGCTACACCTTC; CDR3aa: CASSLASGEDSYTF; j_gene: TRBJ1-2; v_gene: TRBV5-6; d_gene: .; abundance: .
CDR3nt: TGTGCCAGCAGCCAATCCGGCTACGAGCAGTACTTC; CDR3aa: CASSQSGYEQYF; j_gene: TRBJ2-7; v_gene: TRBV3-1/TRBV3-2; d_gene: .; abundance: few
CDR3nt: TGTGCCAGCAGTCCACTTGGAGGTGAGCAGTTCTTC; CDR3aa: CASSPLGGEQFF; j_gene: TRBJ2-1; v_gene: TRBV12-3/TRBV12-4; d_gene: .; abundance: .
CDR3nt: TGTGCCAGCAGCCCGTGGACAGTGGATCAGCCCCAGCATTTT; CDR3aa: CASSPWTVDQPQHF; j_gene: TRBJ1-5; v_gene: TRBV5-5; d_gene: .; abundance: .
CDR3nt: TGTGCCAGCAGTTCCCAAGCCGGGACAGGGACGGTCGGGGAGCTGTTTTTT; CDR3aa: CASSSQAGTGTVGELFF; j_gene: TRBJ2-2; v_gene: TRBV2; d_gene: TRBD1; abundance: .